This T cell receptor (beta chain) was identified during a study of T cell responses to AZD1222 COVID-19 vaccine. Findings of the study overall: Targets within unmutated variant regions were reportedly found for nearly half of spike-specific TCRs. Two AZD1222 doses significantly raised spike-specific TCR breadth and depth over controls. Mapped onto spike, vaccine-associated CD4 TCRs spanned it and were dominant at 160-218 and 743-854.

To note about this clone: Its target is not known.

Assay used: immunoSEQ multiplex PCR; TCRdb lists only in-frame clones, some missing. The sample has 120,000 to 150,000 clones; approximately 94% are singletons. This clonotype was obtained from an adult in good health. The starting material was peripheral blood, obtained on day 0 of AZD1222 vaccination.

DNA for the CDR3: TGTGCCAGCAGTCGGGACAGGGCCGCTGGAAATTCACCCCTCCACTTT. It is translated as CASSRDRAAGNSPLHF. This rearrangement joins TRBV27 to TRBJ1-6, with 9 bases matching TRBD1. The CDR3 is 16 amino acids. Germline V CDR1 and CDR2: MNHEY, SMNVEV (reference sequence). J lost 7 bases, V lost 5 bases, and 9 bases had no gene match.